The 2 T cell receptor beta chains presented below share a single source sample, sequenced in a study of long-term antiretroviral therapy in people with HIV. At the survey level, the v3.0 immunoSEQ assay was run. Clones were read by immunoSEQ multiplex PCR, and TCRdb kept only the in-frame ones, dropping some. The sample lists fewer than 30,000 clones, approximately 77% occurring once. This specimen was unsorted PBMCs, taken 4.4 years after starting antiretroviral therapy. Receptor source: a man younger than 40 with HIV.

Here the CDR3 reads CASSPGSGNEQFF. The CDR3, as DNA: TGTGCCAGCTCACCGGGAAGCGGCAATGAGCAGTTCTTC. V is TRBV18 and J is TRBJ2-1, with D possibly being TRBD2 (5 bases). Germline-derived CDR1 and CDR2 are KGHSH and LQKENI. V was cut by 3 bases and J by 6 bases, with 9 bases left in between. This CDR3 region has 13 residues.

The rearrangement uses TRBV19 and TRBJ2-2; D gene unclear. V lost 5 bases to trimming and J lost 4 bases, with 20 bases between them. Germline CDR1 and CDR2: LNHDA and SQIVND (reference sequence). This CDR3 is 17 amino acids long. The CDR3 sequence is CASSASVDASSTGELFF. CDR3 nucleotide sequence: TGTGCCAGTAGTGCTTCCGTTGATGCTAGTTCCACCGGGGAGCTGTTTTTT.